This TCR beta chain was captured in a study of molecular identifiers for immune sequencing clone quantification. There are a few counts of this clonotype. What it recognizes is unknown. General study results and limits: Should identical TCR molecules share a barcode, the sizes of highly expanded clones could be underestimated.

TCRdb reprocessed the PCR reads via MiXCR and lists one record per CDR3 protein. The top ten hold 0.78% of the sample, which has some 580,000 distinct CDR3 sequences, over 25% seen once. In the sort, naive CD8 T cells were defined as CD8+CD4-CCR7+CD45RA+. Per the germline V gene, CDR1 is MNHEY and CDR2 is SMNVEV (reference sequence). The CDR3 totals 16 residues. With 4 bases clipped from V and 7 bases from J, the junction kept 10 bases outside the gene matches. The V and J genes are TRBV27 and TRBJ2-4; TRBD1 aligns across 10 bases. The receptor was isolated from a human donor in good health. Some libraries in this study had Jurkat cell RNA spiked in. The material sequenced was naive CD8+ T cells from blood, with Jurkat cell RNA spiked in. Indicated subset: FACS-sorted CD8+CD4-CCR7+CD45RA+ naive T cells. The CDR3 nucleotides read TGTGCCAGCAGTTCTACGACAGGGGGCGCCAGGAACATTCAGTACTTC. Residues: CASSSTTGGARNIQYF.